This T cell receptor (beta chain) was identified in a study of blood T cell repertoires in COVID-19. On the study more broadly: The United States, Italy and Spain were the sources of the acute and convalescent COVID-19 samples. Sources were T cells, B-cell-depleted T cells, or PBMCs; the material itself was cDNA or gDNA.

The authors' processing: Amplified reference gene primers provided the basis for estimating nucleated cell counts. Sequencing used immunoSEQ multiplex PCR; TCRdb keeps in-frame clones, though not all of them. That table supplies the V and J calls and clone size; D and trimming were determined from the DNA. The sample yields approximately 300,000 clones, roughly 90% seen once. V was shortened by 2 bases and J by 5 bases, with 9 bases between the two germline ends. CDR3 size: 13 residues. Germline V CDR1 and CDR2: MNHEY, SMNVEV (reference sequence). Sample: peripheral blood. This clonotype was sampled from a man younger than 35 who had recovered from COVID-19. The chain employs TRBV27 and TRBJ1-1; D is unresolved. The CDR3 is CASSLNVVTEAFF. CDR3 DNA sequence: TGTGCCAGCAGTTTAAATGTAGTGACTGAAGCTTTCTTT.